These T cell receptor beta chains were read from a single sample in a study of T cell responses to AZD1222 COVID-19 vaccine. TCRdb's table, derived via immunoSEQ multiplex PCR, lists solely in-frame clones and lacks some. This table has some 150,000 clones, 70% to 90% appearing once. Here the sequenced sample was peripheral blood, taken after recovery from COVID-19. These receptors all come from an adult who had recovered from COVID-19. Both conserved end residues are part of each CDR3. D genes are given only for firm matches. For some rows the clone size is stated as once, few or many, or as a class when expanded; others skip it.

d_call clone_size j_call v_call cdr3_aa cdr3_nt
NA NA TRBJ1-6 TRBV28 CASSPGTVYNSPLHF TGTGCCAGCAGTCCTGGGACGGTCTATAATTCACCCCTCCACTTT
NA NA TRBJ2-7 TRBV29-1 CSASDSLYEQYF TGCAGCGCCTCGGACAGCCTCTACGAGCAGTACTTC
NA NA TRBJ1-2 TRBV27 CASSSLGGLKGYTF TGTGCCAGCAGTTCCTTGGGGGGGCTGAAAGGCTACACCTTC
NA NA TRBJ2-1 TRBV28 CASTIRGGEQFF TGTGCCAGCACCATACGAGGCGGCGAGCAGTTCTTC
TRBD1 NA TRBJ1-1 TRBV5-5 CASSPLTGFNTEAFF TGTGCCAGCAGCCCGTTGACAGGGTTTAACACTGAAGCTTTCTTT
NA NA TRBJ1-1 TRBV11-3 CASSLQGRTEAFF TGTGCCAGCAGCTTACAGGGCAGAACTGAAGCTTTCTTT
NA NA TRBJ2-5 TRBV5-5 CASSPGRGFEETQYF TGTGCCAGCAGCCCAGGAAGGGGATTTGAAGAGACCCAGTACTTC
TRBD1 NA TRBJ2-1 TRBV24-1 CATSDSDRGPYNEQFF TGTGCCACCAGTGATTCGGACAGGGGGCCATACAATGAGCAGTTCTTC
NA few TRBJ1-5 TRBV6-5 CASRPQGNSNQPQHF TGTGCCAGCAGACCGCAGGGGAATAGCAATCAGCCCCAGCATTTT
TRBD1 NA TRBJ2-2 TRBV28 CASSRGDSYTGELFF TGTGCCAGCAGCCGAGGGGACAGCTACACCGGGGAGCTGTTTTTT
NA NA TRBJ1-1 TRBV5-1 CASSSYSGGNTEAFF TGCGCCAGCAGCTCCTACTCCGGGGGCAACACTGAAGCTTTCTTT
NA once TRBJ2-5 TRBV4-1 CASSQVSQGKTQYF TGCGCCAGCAGCCAAGTCAGTCAGGGCAAGACCCAGTACTTC
NA few TRBJ1-2 TRBV28 CASSPKLYGYTF TGTGCCAGCAGTCCCAAACTCTATGGCTACACCTTC
NA NA TRBJ1-4 TRBV7-2 CASRGQNEKLFF TGTGCCAGCAGGGGTCAGAATGAAAAACTGTTTTTT
NA few TRBJ1-2 TRBV7-3 CASSLKPSGGYTF TGTGCCAGCAGCTTAAAACCGTCTGGAGGCTACACCTTC
TRBD1 NA TRBJ2-5 TRBV5-1 CASSLGGQGALQETQYF TGCGCCAGCAGCTTGGGGGGACAGGGGGCTCTGCAAGAGACCCAGTACTTC
TRBD1 NA TRBJ2-5 TRBV10-3 CAITGGAQETQYF TGTGCCATTACAGGGGGCGCGCAAGAGACCCAGTACTTC
TRBD1 NA TRBJ2-7 TRBV19 CASGQGGVDEQYF TGTGCCAGCGGACAGGGGGGCGTCGACGAGCAGTACTTC
TRBD1 NA TRBJ1-4 TRBV19 CASSYERDRGEKLFF TGTGCCAGTAGTTATGAACGGGACAGGGGGGAAAAACTGTTTTTT
NA NA TRBJ1-2 TRBV28 CASSLGAASYGYTF TGTGCCAGCAGTTTAGGGGCAGCCAGCTATGGCTACACCTTC
TRBD1 NA TRBJ1-6 TRBV7-2 CASSSPDRDLNNSPLHF TGTGCCAGCAGCTCCCCGGACAGGGACTTAAATAATTCACCCCTCCACTTT
NA NA TRBJ1-4 TRBV12-5 CASGLVLREGRNEKLFF TGTGCTAGTGGTTTGGTACTGAGGGAGGGACGTAATGAAAAACTGTTTTTT